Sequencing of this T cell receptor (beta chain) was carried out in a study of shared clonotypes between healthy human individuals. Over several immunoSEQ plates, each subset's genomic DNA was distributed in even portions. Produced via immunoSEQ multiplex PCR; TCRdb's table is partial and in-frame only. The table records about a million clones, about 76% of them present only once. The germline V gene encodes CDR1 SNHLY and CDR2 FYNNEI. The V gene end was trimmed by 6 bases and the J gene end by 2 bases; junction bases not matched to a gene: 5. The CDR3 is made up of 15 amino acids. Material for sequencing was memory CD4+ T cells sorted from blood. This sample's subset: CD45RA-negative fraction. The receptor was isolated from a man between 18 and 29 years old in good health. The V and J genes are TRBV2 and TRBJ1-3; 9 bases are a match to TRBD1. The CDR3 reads CASRGQGLPGNTIYF. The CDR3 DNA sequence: TGTGCCAGCAGGGGACAGGGCCTCCCTGGAAACACCATATATTTT. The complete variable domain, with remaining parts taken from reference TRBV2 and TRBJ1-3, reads EPEVTQTPSHQVTQMGQEVILRCVPISNHLYFYWYRQILGQKVEFLVSFYNNEISEKSEIFDDQFSVERPDGSNFTLKIRSTKLEDSAMYFCASRGQGLPGNTIYFGEGSWLTVV.